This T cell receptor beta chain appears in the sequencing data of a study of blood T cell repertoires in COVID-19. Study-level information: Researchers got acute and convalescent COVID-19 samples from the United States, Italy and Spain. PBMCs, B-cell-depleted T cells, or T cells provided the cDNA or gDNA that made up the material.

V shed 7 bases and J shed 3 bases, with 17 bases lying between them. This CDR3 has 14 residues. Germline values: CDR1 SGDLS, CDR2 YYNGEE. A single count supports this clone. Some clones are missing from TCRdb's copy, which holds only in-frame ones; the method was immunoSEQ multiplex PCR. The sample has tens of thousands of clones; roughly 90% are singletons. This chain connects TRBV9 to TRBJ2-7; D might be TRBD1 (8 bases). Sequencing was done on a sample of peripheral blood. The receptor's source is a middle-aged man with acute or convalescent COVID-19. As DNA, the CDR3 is TGTGCCAGCTCCGGACAGGGAGGGTACTACGAGCAGTACTTC. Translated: CASSGQGGYYEQYF.